A selection of T cell receptor beta chains follows, all from one sample in a study of PD-1 blockade in classical Hodgkin lymphoma. Clones were read by immunoSEQ multiplex PCR, and TCRdb kept only the in-frame ones, dropping some. This sample yields roughly 77,000 clones, of which more than 85% are seen a single time; roughly 2.7% belongs to the top ten. What was sequenced was peripheral blood mononuclear cells (PBMCs). The receptors stem from a human donor with classical Hodgkin lymphoma. CDR3s include the opening cysteine and the closing phenylalanine or tryptophan. The order of the fields is J gene, V gene, CDR3 protein.

J gene: TRBJ2-1
V gene: TRBV19
CDR3 protein: CASSPGLAVYNEQFF

J gene: TRBJ2-1
V gene: TRBV10-3
CDR3 protein: CAISEGQEGRRGEQFF

J gene: TRBJ2-2
V gene: TRBV25-1
CDR3 protein: CASNPGAMGTGELFF

J gene: TRBJ1-2
V gene: TRBV28
CDR3 protein: CASSFQGLDYTF

J gene: TRBJ1-5
V gene: TRBV7-2
CDR3 protein: CASSLARGDQPQHF

J gene: TRBJ1-1
V gene: TRBV5-4
CDR3 protein: CASSLAGPGDTEAFF

J gene: TRBJ1-1
V gene: TRBV7-8
CDR3 protein: CASSFLNEMNTEAFF

J gene: TRBJ1-4
V gene: TRBV18
CDR3 protein: CASSPGTGGEKLFF

J gene: TRBJ2-5
V gene: TRBV29-1
CDR3 protein: CSVHRGVETQYF

J gene: TRBJ1-3
V gene: TRBV6-5
CDR3 protein: CASSYSRQLGNTIYF

J gene: TRBJ2-7
V gene: TRBV9
CDR3 protein: CASSFGLAGVEEQYF

J gene: TRBJ1-1
V gene: TRBV28
CDR3 protein: CASSPTRGLVEAFF

J gene: TRBJ2-7
V gene: TRBV28
CDR3 protein: CASLASSYEQYF

J gene: TRBJ1-3
V gene: TRBV2
CDR3 protein: CASTLSERNTIYF

J gene: TRBJ2-4
V gene: TRBV6-6
CDR3 protein: CASRHPQTGAKNIQYF

J gene: TRBJ2-6
V gene: TRBV28
CDR3 protein: CASSEGSSGANVLTF

J gene: TRBJ1-5
V gene: TRBV4-2
CDR3 protein: CASSQVSQHRADQPQHF

J gene: TRBJ2-5
V gene: TRBV7-9
CDR3 protein: CASSSGQGQETQYF

J gene: TRBJ2-1
V gene: TRBV7-9
CDR3 protein: CASSLVKGEGNEQFF

J gene: TRBJ2-1
V gene: TRBV7-3
CDR3 protein: CASSLTKDSEQFF

J gene: TRBJ1-6
V gene: TRBV6-6
CDR3 protein: CASSTGSRYNSPLHF

J gene: TRBJ2-2
V gene: TRBV7-9
CDR3 protein: CASVGQGPLGTGELFF

J gene: TRBJ2-1
V gene: TRBV4-1
CDR3 protein: CASSPALGLADLNEQFF

J gene: TRBJ1-2
V gene: TRBV5-6
CDR3 protein: CASSPVGQVNNYGYTF

J gene: TRBJ1-3
V gene: TRBV19
CDR3 protein: CASSARRASSSGNTIYF

J gene: TRBJ1-4
V gene: TRBV5-1
CDR3 protein: CASSLEGVGEKLFF

J gene: TRBJ2-7
V gene: TRBV18
CDR3 protein: CASSPLFSEEFYEQYF

J gene: TRBJ1-1
V gene: TRBV4-1
CDR3 protein: CASSHNSRGAKPERGEAFF

J gene: TRBJ2-7
V gene: TRBV18
CDR3 protein: CASSPPRTGYEQYF

J gene: TRBJ1-2
V gene: TRBV28
CDR3 protein: CASSLSSQGALGYTF

J gene: TRBJ1-4
V gene: TRBV19
CDR3 protein: CATGTDGKKLFF

J gene: TRBJ2-7
V gene: TRBV6-6
CDR3 protein: CASSPPTSGYEQYF

J gene: TRBJ2-5
V gene: TRBV15
CDR3 protein: CATSRDSSETQYF